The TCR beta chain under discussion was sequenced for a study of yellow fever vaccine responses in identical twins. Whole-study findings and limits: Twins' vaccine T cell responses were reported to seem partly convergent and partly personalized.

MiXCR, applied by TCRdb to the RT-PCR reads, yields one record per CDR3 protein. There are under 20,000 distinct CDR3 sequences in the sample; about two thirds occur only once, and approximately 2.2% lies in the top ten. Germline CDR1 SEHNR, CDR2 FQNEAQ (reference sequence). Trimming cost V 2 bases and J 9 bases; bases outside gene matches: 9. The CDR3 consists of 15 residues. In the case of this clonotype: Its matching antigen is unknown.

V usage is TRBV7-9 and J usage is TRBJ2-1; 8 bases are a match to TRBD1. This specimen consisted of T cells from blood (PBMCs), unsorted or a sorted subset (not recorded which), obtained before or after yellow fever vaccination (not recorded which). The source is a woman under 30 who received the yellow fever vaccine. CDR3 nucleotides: TGTGCCAGCAGCTTAAAGGGGCAGGGGGCTATTGAGCAGTTCTTC. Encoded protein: CASSLKGQGAIEQFF.